One TCR beta chain is described in this entry. What it recognizes is unknown. This sample was included in a study of cytomegalovirus exposure and HLA in healthy donors. The PCR used 60 Vbeta and 13 Jbeta primers. Sequenced by immunoSEQ multiplex PCR; TCRdb stores in-frame clones only, minus some. The table has under 250,000 clones, about 80% seen once; the top ten hold less than 3.5%. Between the trimmed V and J ends, which lost 4 bases and 9 bases, there was a span of 13 bases. Germline CDR1 reads LNHNV; CDR2 reads YYDKDF (reference sequence). The CDR3 length is 13 residues. Study-wide results and caveats: HLA alleles were associated with around 17,000 TCR beta sequences in a later analysis at 0.05 false discovery rate. Generally TCR sequences proved uncommon, though certain public TCRs appeared in numerous donors. Using the classifier, cytomegalovirus status was reportedly diagnosed with high specificity and sensitivity. Serostatus for CMV was the only available immune exposure information.

This clonotype was sampled from a woman in her twenties or thirties in good health and CMV-seronegative. This sequence joins TRBV15 and TRBJ2-1; TRBD2 is a possible D gene (7 bases). Material for sequencing was PBMCs. CDR3: CATSIGGGREQFF. The CDR3 DNA sequence: TGTGCCACCAGCATTGGGGGGGGCCGTGAGCAGTTCTTC.